A selection of T cell receptor beta chains follows, all from one sample in a study of naive and memory T cell subsets. Via MiXCR, TCRdb re-called the UMI-ligation and nested PCR reads, giving one row per CDR3 protein. Of over 15,000 distinct CDR3 sequences listed, approximately 9.7% were seen once; the top ten hold nearly 7%. Here the sequenced sample was skin, taken from a tuberculin skin test site. These receptors originate from an adult in good health. Each CDR3 is given with its conserved first and last residue. A D gene is named only where the DNA matches it firmly. Only some rows state a clone size, as once, few, many or a class for expanded clones.

>TRBV6-1|TRBJ2-3|-|many
TGTGCCAGCAGTGAGCGGGACACCTCCACAGATACGCAGTATTTT
CASSERDTSTDTQYF
>TRBV20-1|TRBJ2-1|TRBD2|many
TGCAGTGCCCCGACTAGCGGGAGGGACTACAATGAGCAGTTCTTC
CSAPTSGRDYNEQFF
>TRBV7-8|TRBJ1-5|-|-
TGTGCCAGCAGCTTGCGCGGGACATCAAAGGATCAGCCCCAGCATTTT
CASSLRGTSKDQPQHF
>TRBV18|TRBJ2-1|TRBD1|few
TGTGCCAGCTCACCAGATCTAACTGGACAGGGGATCTTC
CASSPDLTGQGIF
>TRBV18|TRBJ2-1|-|many
TGTGCCAGCTCACCACCGCTTAGCGGAAGCTCCTACAATGAGCAGTTCTTC
CASSPPLSGSSYNEQFF
>TRBV3-1|TRBJ2-7|-|many
TGTGCCAGCAGCCAAGGCGGAGTTGTACAGTACTTC
CASSQGGVVQYF
>TRBV14|TRBJ2-4|TRBD2|many
TGTGCCAGCAGCGACAGGTTGACTAGCGGGGGCAAAAACATTCAGTACTTC
CASSDRLTSGGKNIQYF
>TRBV12-3/TRBV12-4|TRBJ2-5|-|many
TGTGCCAGCAGTTTGGTTCTGGGGGAGACCCAGTACTTC
CASSLVLGETQYF
>TRBV15|TRBJ1-5|-|few
TGTGCCACCAGCAGAGAAGGGGTTGGTCAGCCCCAGCATTTT
CATSREGVGQPQHF
>TRBV7-6|TRBJ1-1|-|once
TGTGCCAGCAGCTTAGGCAAGGACATGAACACTGAAGCTTTCTTT
CASSLGKDMNTEAFF
>TRBV24-1|TRBJ2-1|-|many
TGTGCCTCGGAAGTGGGAAATGAGCAGTTCTTC
CASEVGNEQFF
>TRBV7-8|TRBJ1-2|TRBD1|few
TGTGCCAGCAGCCTACGGAGGGACAGGGTAATCCATGGCTACACCTTC
CASSLRRDRVIHGYTF
>TRBV28|TRBJ2-4|TRBD2|many
TGTGCCAGCAGTTCCCCGGGGGGGAACATTCAGTACTTC
CASSSPGGNIQYF
>TRBV20-1|TRBJ1-6|-|few
TGCAGTGCTAAGCCCTTCGCGGGCCATAATTCACCCCTCCACTTT
CSAKPFAGHNSPLHF
>TRBV19|TRBJ1-5|TRBD1|few
TGTGCCAGTAGTACCACAGGGGGGTCAAGCAATCAGCCCCAGCATTTT
CASSTTGGSSNQPQHF
>TRBV20-1|TRBJ1-3|-|many
TGCAGTGCTAGGGGTGGGGGCAATGGAAACACCATATATTTT
CSARGGGNGNTIYF
>TRBV20-1|TRBJ2-7|TRBD1|-
TGCAGTGCTCCGGGACAGGGGGCTGAGTACGAGCAGTACTTC
CSAPGQGAEYEQYF
>TRBV7-2|TRBJ1-5|-|many
TGTGCCAGCAGCTTAGTATCCAGTCAGCCCCAGCATTTT
CASSLVSSQPQHF
>TRBV7-2|TRBJ2-6|-|-
TGTGCCAGCAGCCCTAAAGGGAGCACTGGGGCCAACGTCCTGACTTTC
CASSPKGSTGANVLTF
>TRBV10-3|TRBJ2-2|-|-
TGTGCCATCAGTGACAGGGGAAACACCGGGGAGCTGTTTTTT
CAISDRGNTGELFF
>TRBV6-1|TRBJ1-3|-|-
TGTGCCAGCAGGGAGGGACCCTTCTCTGGAAACACCATATATTTT
CASREGPFSGNTIYF
>TRBV2|TRBJ2-6|-|many
TGTGCCAGCAGTGCAACAGGGTCTGGGGCCAACGTCCTGACTTTC
CASSATGSGANVLTF
>TRBV6-2/TRBV6-3|TRBJ1-1|-|-
TGTGCCAGCAGTTACGCGGGAAGGACTGAAGCTTTCTTT
CASSYAGRTEAFF
>TRBV30|TRBJ2-7|-|many
TGTGCCTGGAGTGTACTGGGGCTAGATCGGTCTCTGGGGGAGCAGTACTTC
CAWSVLGLDRSLGEQYF
>TRBV19|TRBJ2-6|TRBD1|-
TGTGCCAGTAGTACGACAGGGGGCTCTGGGGCCAACGTCCTGACTTTC
CASSTTGGSGANVLTF
>TRBV20-1|TRBJ2-3|-|-
TGCAGTGCTCCCTTCCGCTCAGATACGCAGTATTTT
CSAPFRSDTQYF
>TRBV5-1|TRBJ2-1|TRBD2|-
TGCGCCAGCAGCTTGGTCGCGGGAGTATCCTACAATGAGCAGTTCTTC
CASSLVAGVSYNEQFF
>TRBV28|TRBJ1-4|TRBD1|-
TGTGCCAGCAGTTCTCGGGGACAGAGTAATGAAAAACTGTTTTTT
CASSSRGQSNEKLFF
>TRBV12-3/TRBV12-4|TRBJ1-1|-|medium-sized
TGTGCCACCCAACACAGGGACGGAGGAACTGAAGCTTTCTTT
CATQHRDGGTEAFF
>TRBV27|TRBJ2-1|-|many
TGTGCCAGCAGTCCTCCAGTGCTCAGCTCCTACAATGAGCAGTTCTTC
CASSPPVLSSYNEQFF
>TRBV3-1|TRBJ2-1|TRBD2|many
TGTGCCAGCAGCCAACTGACTAGCGGGAGTACTGAGCAGTTCTTC
CASSQLTSGSTEQFF
>TRBV6-5|TRBJ1-6|TRBD1|few
TGTGCCAGCACCCTAAAGCCTGGGACAGGGGGTTCACCCCTCCACTTT
CASTLKPGTGGSPLHF
>TRBV12-3/TRBV12-4|TRBJ2-7|-|many
TGTGCCAGCAGTTTAGTGTCTGAGCAGTACTTC
CASSLVSEQYF
>TRBV12-3/TRBV12-4|TRBJ1-6|-|-
TGTGCCAGCAGTTTCCGTACGGGGGCGCAGAAAAAATTCCCCCTCCACTTT
CASSFRTGAQKKFPLHF
>TRBV29-1|TRBJ2-1|TRBD2|medium-sized
TGCAGCGTTGAGGAGCGGGGGGGCGGTGAGCAGTTCTTC
CSVEERGGGEQFF
>TRBV10-2|TRBJ2-2|TRBD2|many
TGCGCCAGCAGTGACAGTGGACTAGCGGGGGCCTCGAACACCGGGGAGCTGTTTTTT
CASSDSGLAGASNTGELFF
>TRBV7-6|TRBJ2-7|-|many
TGTGCCAGCAGCTTGGGGGCTCCTTCCCCCTTACAGGAGCAGTACTTC
CASSLGAPSPLQEQYF
>TRBV7-2|TRBJ2-1|TRBD1|many
TGTGCCAGCAGCCGAACAGGGGATGAGCAGTTCTTC
CASSRTGDEQFF
>TRBV7-8|TRBJ2-1|TRBD2|many
TGTGCCAGCAGACCGACTAGCGGGGGTTACGGTGAGCAGTTCTTC
CASRPTSGGYGEQFF
>TRBV6-5|TRBJ1-4|-|few
TGTGCCAGCAGTACGCAGAGTGAAAAACTGTTTTTT
CASSTQSEKLFF
>TRBV29-1|TRBJ2-5|TRBD2|medium-sized
TGCAGCGTTGCCGGGACTAGCGGGAACCAAGAGACCCAGTACTTC
CSVAGTSGNQETQYF
>TRBV30|TRBJ1-2|-|few
TGTGCCTGGAGTGTACAGGGCCCTAACTATGGCTACACCTTC
CAWSVQGPNYGYTF
>TRBV10-2|TRBJ2-7|TRBD1|-
TGCGCCAGCAGAGGACAGGGGCCCTACGAGCAGTACTTC
CASRGQGPYEQYF
>TRBV4-3|TRBJ2-3|-|few
TGCGCCAGCAAAAAGGGGAGGTTGAGCACAGATACGCAGTATTTT
CASKKGRLSTDTQYF
>TRBV12-3/TRBV12-4|TRBJ2-5|-|many
TGTGCCAGCAGTTTAGCGGACAGTGGTCGAGAGACCCAGTACTTC
CASSLADSGRETQYF
>TRBV29-1|TRBJ2-2|TRBD1|medium-sized
TGCAGCGTTGAGAAGCTGACAGGGGGCGAAACCGGGGAGCTGTTTTTT
CSVEKLTGGETGELFF
>TRBV7-8|TRBJ2-3|-|few
TGTGCCAGCACCCGTTCTGGAAGCACAGATACGCAGTATTTT
CASTRSGSTDTQYF
>TRBV27|TRBJ2-7|-|many
TGTGCCAGCAGAGGGCCGGCGCCCTACGAGCAGTACTTC
CASRGPAPYEQYF
>TRBV3-1|TRBJ2-1|TRBD2|many
TGTGCCAGCAGCCAAGTATTACTAGCGGGAGGCAATGAGCAGTTCTTC
CASSQVLLAGGNEQFF